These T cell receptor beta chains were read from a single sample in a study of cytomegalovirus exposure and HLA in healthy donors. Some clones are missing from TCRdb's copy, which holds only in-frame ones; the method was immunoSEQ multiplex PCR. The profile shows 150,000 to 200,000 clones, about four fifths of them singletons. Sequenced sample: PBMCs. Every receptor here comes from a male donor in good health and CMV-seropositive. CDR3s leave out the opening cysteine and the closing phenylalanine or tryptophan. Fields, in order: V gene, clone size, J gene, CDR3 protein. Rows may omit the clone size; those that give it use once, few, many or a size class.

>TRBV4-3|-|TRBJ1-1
ASSQSGEVTEAF
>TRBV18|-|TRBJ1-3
ASSPNSSGNTIY
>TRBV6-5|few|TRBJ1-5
ASLSGGAQH
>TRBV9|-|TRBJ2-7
ASSKSSEGEQY
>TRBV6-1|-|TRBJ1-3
ASTNTGEAGNTIY
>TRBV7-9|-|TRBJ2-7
SSRNSPGQGSPYEQY
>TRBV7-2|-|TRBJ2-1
ASSPALIAGVLRREQF
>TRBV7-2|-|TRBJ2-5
ASSSRGSQY
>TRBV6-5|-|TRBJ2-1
ASSQGGGRAYEQF
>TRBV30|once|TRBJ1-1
AWSVSRGGNTEAF
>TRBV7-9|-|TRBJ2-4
ASSLFLARAKNIQY
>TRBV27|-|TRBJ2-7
ASSLPNQGAEQY
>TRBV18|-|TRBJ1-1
ASSSTGWDTEAF
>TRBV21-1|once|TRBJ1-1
ATTLVLALQGVLSGSTEAF
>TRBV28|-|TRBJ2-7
ASGFQGVSSYEQY
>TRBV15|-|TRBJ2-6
ATSGGRAGANVLT
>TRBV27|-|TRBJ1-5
ASSLSTSNQPQH
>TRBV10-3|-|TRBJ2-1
AIGERGGEQF
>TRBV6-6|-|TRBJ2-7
ASSPIAGGPTHEQY
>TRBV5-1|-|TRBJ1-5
ASSLEGGQGNQPQH
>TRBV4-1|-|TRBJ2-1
ASSQQGGNPYNEQF
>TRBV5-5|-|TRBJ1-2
ASSGQLNYGYT
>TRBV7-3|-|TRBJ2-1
ASSKTATAVLYNEQF
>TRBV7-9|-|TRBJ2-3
ASSLVSAGDTQY
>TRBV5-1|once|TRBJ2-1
ASRWTSGGDNEQL
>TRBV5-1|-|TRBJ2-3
ASRASSPGTDTQY
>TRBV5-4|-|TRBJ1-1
ASSLGTGGDTEAF
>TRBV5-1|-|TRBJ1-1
ASSLEGPGTEAF
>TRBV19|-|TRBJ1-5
ASSTISIRFDQPQH
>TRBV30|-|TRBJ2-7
AYYSKGRGDEQY
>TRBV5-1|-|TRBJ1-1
ASSPYRGTEAF
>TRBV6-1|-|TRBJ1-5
ASIGVYSNQPQH
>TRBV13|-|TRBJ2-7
ASSLLARRGPYEQY
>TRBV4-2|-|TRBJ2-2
ASSQDKTGELF
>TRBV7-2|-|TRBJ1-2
ASSFIETGTYGYT
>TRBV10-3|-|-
AIEDRDRVSPEQY
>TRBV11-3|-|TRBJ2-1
ASSSRVGTRSYNEQF
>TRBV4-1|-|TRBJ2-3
ASSQAAGVLGYTQY
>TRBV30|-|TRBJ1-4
AWSVQGTGYEKLF
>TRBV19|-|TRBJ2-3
ASCRGQLTDTQY
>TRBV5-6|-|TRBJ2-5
ASSLTKGETQY
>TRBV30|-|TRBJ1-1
ACRLGQGYTEAF
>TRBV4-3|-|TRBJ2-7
ASSTSATASYEQY
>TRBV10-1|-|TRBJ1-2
ASRLRDREAVVYGYT
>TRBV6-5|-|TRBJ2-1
ASRPPGQGHGEQF
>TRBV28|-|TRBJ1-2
ASSPDRPIRYT
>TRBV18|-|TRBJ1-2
ASSPDSLGYT
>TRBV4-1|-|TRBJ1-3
ASSQHGTGNTIY